Below, 9 T cell receptor beta chains from the same sample are listed, as sequenced in a study of T cell repertoires in cytomegalovirus infection. For these TCRs, the target antigens are not known. TCRdb re-analysed the reads in MiXCR, keeping a single row per CDR3 protein. The profile shows about 830,000 distinct CDR3 sequences, around a third of them singletons. The starting material was cultured CD8+ T cells from PBMCs, obtained from culture after CMV antigen stimulation. The receptors stem from a human donor in good health (CMV status not recorded). Some clones in this sample may be carry-over from other donors' samples.

This clonotype was seen a few times. The rearrangement uses TRBV7-2 and TRBJ1-1, with D unresolved. The V end lost 2 bases, the J end lost 4 bases, and 11 bases lay between the germline ends. This CDR3 has 14 residues. Germline V lookup: CDR1 SGHTA, CDR2 FQGNSA. CDR3 loop: CASSLILGVTEAFF. The CDR3 DNA reads as TGTGCCAGCAGCTTAATCCTTGGGGTCACTGAAGCTTTCTTT. The full variable domain, with the rest looked up from reference TRBV7-2 and TRBJ1-1, is GAGVSQSPSNKVTEKGKDVELRCDPISGHTALYWYRQSLGQGLEFLIYFQGNSAPDKSGLPSDRFSAERTGGSVSTLTIQRTQQEDSAVYLCASSLILGVTEAFFGQGTRLTVV.

In the case of this clonotype: Just one base apart from a much larger clone, this may be a read error. CDR3 region: CASSPPRGNTGELFF. CDR3 sequence (DNA): TGTGCCAGCAGCCCCCCGAGGGGGAACACCGGGGAGCTGTTTTTT. The chain combines TRBV9 with TRBJ2-2, with D possibly called TRBD1 or TRBD2 (5 bases each). The CDR3 runs 15 residues. From germline, CDR1 is SGDLS and CDR2 YYNGEE. The V and J ends lost 4 bases and 1 base respectively, with 11 bases between them.

In this sample, this clonotype turned up a few times. The chain couples TRBV7-4 to TRBJ2-1; D remains unclear. This CDR3 is built from 12 residues. The germline CDR1 and CDR2 sequences are SGHVT and SQSDAQ. Trimming stripped 5 bases from V and 9 bases from J, with 11 bases between. The CDR3 loop is CASSQLDSEQFF. CDR3 sequence (DNA): TGTGCCAGCAGCCAGCTGGATTCTGAGCAGTTCTTC.

This chain links TRBV12-3 or TRBV12-4 with TRBJ2-6; D call uncertain. V was clipped by 5 bases and J by 0 bases, with 17 bases between them. The CDR3 is made up of 18 amino acids. The CDR3 DNA sequence: TGTGCCAGCAGTCTACGGTGGAAACTGTCCTCTGGGGCCAACGTCCTGACTTTC. Protein: CASSLRWKLSSGANVLTF.

This clonotype was seen at least ten times. The V and J genes are TRBV7-6 and TRBJ2-1; D ambiguous. The CDR3 has 11 amino acids. Per germline, CDR1 SGHVS and CDR2 FNYEAQ. The V gene lost 1 base and the J gene lost 16 bases, with 11 bases spanning the gap. The CDR3 nucleotides read TGTGCCAGCAGCTTAGGCCGCCCGCTCTTCTTC. Translated: CASSLGRPLFF.

This chain links TRBV6-5 with TRBJ1-1; possibly TRBD1 for D (5 bases). V was cut by 8 bases and J by 3 bases, with 13 bases left in between. Germline CDR1 is MNHEY and CDR2 is SVGAGI. There are 13 residues in the CDR3. This CDR3 reads CASGVTGHTEAFF. CDR3 coding DNA: TGTGCCAGCGGGGTAACGGGGCACACTGAAGCTTTCTTT.

J is TRBJ2-5 and V is TRBV19; D unclear. Germline CDR1 and CDR2: LNHDA and SQIVND (reference sequence). V lost 4 bases, J lost 4 bases, and 13 bases lay in between. This CDR3 spans 14 amino acids. The CDR3 spells CASSREEFGETQYF. The CDR3 coding sequence is TGTGCCAGTAGTAGGGAAGAGTTTGGAGAGACCCAGTACTTC.

This chain links TRBV19 with TRBJ1-2, with 10 bases identical to TRBD1. J was trimmed by 3 bases and V by 1 base; bases with no gene match: 8. Germline V CDR1 and CDR2: LNHDA, SQIVND (reference sequence). CDR3 length equals 17 residues. CDR3 sequence (DNA): TGTGCCAGTAGTATAGCCCCGGACAGGGGGAGAGACTATGGCTACACCTTC. Translation gives CASSIAPDRGRDYGYTF.

This clonotype has only one observation. The chain uses TRBV10-3 and TRBJ2-3; D is possibly TRBD2 (5 bases). CDR3 length equals 16 residues. Germline V gives CDR1 ENHRY, CDR2 SYGVKD. V gave up 0 bases and J gave up 2 bases, with 12 bases separating them. CDR3: CAISESAGFITDTQYF. In nucleotides, the CDR3 is TGTGCCATCAGTGAGTCTGCGGGCTTCATCACAGATACGCAGTATTTT.